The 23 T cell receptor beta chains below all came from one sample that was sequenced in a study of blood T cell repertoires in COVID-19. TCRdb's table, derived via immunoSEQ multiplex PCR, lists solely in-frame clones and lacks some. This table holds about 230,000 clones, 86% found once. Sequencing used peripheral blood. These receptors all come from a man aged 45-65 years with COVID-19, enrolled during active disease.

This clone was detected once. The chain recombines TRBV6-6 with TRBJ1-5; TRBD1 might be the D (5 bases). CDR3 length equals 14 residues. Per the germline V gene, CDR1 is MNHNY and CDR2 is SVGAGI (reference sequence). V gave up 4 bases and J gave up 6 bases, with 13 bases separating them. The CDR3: CASSSGRGTQPQHF. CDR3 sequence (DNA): TGTGCCAGCAGTTCCGGGCGGGGCACTCAGCCCCAGCATTTT.

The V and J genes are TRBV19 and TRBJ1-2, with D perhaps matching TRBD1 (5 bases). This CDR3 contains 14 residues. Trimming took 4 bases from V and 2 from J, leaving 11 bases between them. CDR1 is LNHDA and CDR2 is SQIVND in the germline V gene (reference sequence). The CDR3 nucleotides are TGTGCCAGTAGTAAGGCGGGGCGGAACTATGGCTACACCTTC. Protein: CASSKAGRNYGYTF.

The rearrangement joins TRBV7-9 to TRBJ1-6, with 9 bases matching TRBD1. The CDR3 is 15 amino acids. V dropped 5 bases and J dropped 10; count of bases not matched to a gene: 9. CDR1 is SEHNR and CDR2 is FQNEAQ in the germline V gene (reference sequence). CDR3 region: CASSQLGTGYSPLHF. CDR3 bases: TGTGCCAGCAGCCAGCTGGGGACAGGGTACTCACCCCTCCACTTT.

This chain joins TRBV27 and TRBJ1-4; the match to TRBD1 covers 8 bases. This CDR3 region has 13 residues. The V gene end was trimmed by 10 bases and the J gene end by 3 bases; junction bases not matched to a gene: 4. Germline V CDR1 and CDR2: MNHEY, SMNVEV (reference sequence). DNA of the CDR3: TGTGCCACGGACAGGGTGGCTAATGAAAAACTGTTTTTT. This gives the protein CATDRVANEKLFF.

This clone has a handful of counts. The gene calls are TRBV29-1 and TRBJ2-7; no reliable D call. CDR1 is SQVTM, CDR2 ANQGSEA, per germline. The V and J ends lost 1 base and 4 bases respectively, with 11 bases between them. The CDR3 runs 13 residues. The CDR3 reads CSVEAERSYEQYF. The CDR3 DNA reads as TGCAGCGTTGAAGCCGAACGGAGTTACGAGCAGTACTTC.

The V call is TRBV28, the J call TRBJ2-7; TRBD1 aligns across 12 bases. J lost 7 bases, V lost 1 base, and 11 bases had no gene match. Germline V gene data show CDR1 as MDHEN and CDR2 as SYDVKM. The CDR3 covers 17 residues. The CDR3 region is CASSLSGWDRGLGEQYF. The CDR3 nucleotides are TGTGCCAGCAGTTTATCCGGGTGGGACAGGGGGCTGGGGGAGCAGTACTTC.

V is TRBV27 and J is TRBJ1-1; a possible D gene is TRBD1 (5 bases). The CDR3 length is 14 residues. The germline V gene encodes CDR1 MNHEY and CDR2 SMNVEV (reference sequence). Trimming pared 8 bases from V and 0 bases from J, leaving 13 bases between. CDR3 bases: TGTGCCAGCTGGAGACAGACCATGAACACTGAAGCTTTCTTT. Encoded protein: CASWRQTMNTEAFF.

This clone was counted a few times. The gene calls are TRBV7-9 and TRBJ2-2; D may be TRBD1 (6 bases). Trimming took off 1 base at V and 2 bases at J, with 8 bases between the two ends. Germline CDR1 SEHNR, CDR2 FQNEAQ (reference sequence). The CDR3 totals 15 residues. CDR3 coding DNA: TGTGCCAGCAGCTTAGGGACAGACAACACCGGGGAGCTGTTTTTT. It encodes CASSLGTDNTGELFF.

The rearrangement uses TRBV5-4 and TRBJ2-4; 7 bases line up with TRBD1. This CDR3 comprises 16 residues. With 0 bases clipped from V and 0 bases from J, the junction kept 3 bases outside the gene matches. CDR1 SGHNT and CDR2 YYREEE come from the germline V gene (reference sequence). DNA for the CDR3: TGTGCCAGCAGCTTGGAGGGGGCACAAGCCAAAAACATTCAGTACTTC. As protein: CASSLEGAQAKNIQYF.

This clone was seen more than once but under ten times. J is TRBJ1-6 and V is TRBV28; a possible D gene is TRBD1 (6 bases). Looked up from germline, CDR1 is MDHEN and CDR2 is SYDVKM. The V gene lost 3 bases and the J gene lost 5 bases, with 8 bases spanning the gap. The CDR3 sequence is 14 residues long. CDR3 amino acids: CASSFRGDNSPLHF. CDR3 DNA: TGTGCCAGCAGTTTCAGGGGTGATAATTCACCCCTCCACTTT.

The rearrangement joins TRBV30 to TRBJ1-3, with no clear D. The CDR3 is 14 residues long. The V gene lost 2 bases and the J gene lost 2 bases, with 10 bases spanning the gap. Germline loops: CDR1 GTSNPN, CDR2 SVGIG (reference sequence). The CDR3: CAWSSRKAGNTIYF. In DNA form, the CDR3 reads TGTGCCTGGAGTTCTAGGAAGGCTGGAAACACCATATATTTT.

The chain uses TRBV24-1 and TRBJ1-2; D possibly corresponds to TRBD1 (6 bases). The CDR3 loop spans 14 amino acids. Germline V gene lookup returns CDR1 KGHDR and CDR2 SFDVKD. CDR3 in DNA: TGTGCTTCGGGGGGGCCGGCAACTAACTATGGCTACACCTTC. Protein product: CASGGPATNYGYTF.

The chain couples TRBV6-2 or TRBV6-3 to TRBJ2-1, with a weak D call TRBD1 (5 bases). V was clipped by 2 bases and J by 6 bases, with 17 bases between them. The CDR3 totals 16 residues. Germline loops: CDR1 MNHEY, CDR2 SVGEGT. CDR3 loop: CASSYTGPLGVNEQFF. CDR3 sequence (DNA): TGTGCCAGCAGTTACACCGGACCCCTAGGGGTCAATGAGCAGTTCTTC.

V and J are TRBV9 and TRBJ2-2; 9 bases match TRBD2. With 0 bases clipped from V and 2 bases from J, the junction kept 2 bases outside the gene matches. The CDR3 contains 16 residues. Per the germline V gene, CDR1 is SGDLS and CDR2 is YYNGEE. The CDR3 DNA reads TGTGCCAGCAGCGTAGGTCTAGCGGGAAACACCGGGGAGCTGTTTTTT. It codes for CASSVGLAGNTGELFF.

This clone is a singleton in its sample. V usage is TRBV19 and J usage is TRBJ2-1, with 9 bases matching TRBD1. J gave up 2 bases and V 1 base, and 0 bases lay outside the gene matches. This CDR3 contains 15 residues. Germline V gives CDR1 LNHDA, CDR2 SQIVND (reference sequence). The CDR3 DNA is TGTGCCAGTAGTATAGGGACAGGGGCCTACAATGAGCAGTTCTTC. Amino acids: CASSIGTGAYNEQFF. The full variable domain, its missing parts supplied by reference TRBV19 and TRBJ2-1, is DGGITQSPKYLFRKEGQNVTLSCEQNLNHDAMYWYRQDPGQGLRLIYYSQIVNDFQKGDIAEGYSVSREKKESFPLTVTSAQKNPTAFYLCASSIGTGAYNEQFFGPGTRLTVL.

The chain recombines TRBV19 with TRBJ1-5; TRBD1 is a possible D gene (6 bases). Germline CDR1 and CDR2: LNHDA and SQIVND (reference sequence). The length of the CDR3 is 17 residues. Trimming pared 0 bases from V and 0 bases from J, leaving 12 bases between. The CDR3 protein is CASSIDGGGYSNQPQHF. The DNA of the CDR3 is TGTGCCAGTAGTATAGATGGGGGCGGATATAGCAATCAGCCCCAGCATTTT.

CDR3 in amino acids: CASSVGTGGRYEQYF. The CDR3 DNA reads TGTGCCAGCAGCGTGGGGACAGGGGGTCGCTACGAGCAGTACTTC. The chain is built from TRBV9 and TRBJ2-7; 11 bases line up with TRBD1. Germline trimming cut 2 bases from V and 3 bases from J; bases unmatched to any gene: 4. In germline, CDR1 is SGDLS, CDR2 YYNGEE. This CDR3 is 15 amino acids long.

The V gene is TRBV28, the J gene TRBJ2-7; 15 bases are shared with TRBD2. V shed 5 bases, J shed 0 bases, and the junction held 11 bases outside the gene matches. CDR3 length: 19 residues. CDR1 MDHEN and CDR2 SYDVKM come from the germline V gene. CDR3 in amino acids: CASSGVPGLAGGSSYEQYF. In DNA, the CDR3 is TGTGCCAGCAGTGGTGTGCCGGGACTAGCGGGGGGTAGCTCCTACGAGCAGTACTTC. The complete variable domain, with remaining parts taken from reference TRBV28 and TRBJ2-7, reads DVKVTQSSRYLVKRTGEKVFLECVQDMDHENMFWYRQDPGLGLRLIYFSYDVKMKEKGDIPEGYSVSREKKERFSLILESASTNQTSMYLCASSGVPGLAGGSSYEQYFGPGTRLTVT.

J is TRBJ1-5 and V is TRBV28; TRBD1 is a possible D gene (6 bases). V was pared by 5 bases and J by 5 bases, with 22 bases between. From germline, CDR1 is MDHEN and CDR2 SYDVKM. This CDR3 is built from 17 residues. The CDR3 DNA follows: TGTGCCAGCAGTCCGCCCATTTTGGGGGGGCTTTATCAGCCCCAGCATTTT. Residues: CASSPPILGGLYQPQHF.

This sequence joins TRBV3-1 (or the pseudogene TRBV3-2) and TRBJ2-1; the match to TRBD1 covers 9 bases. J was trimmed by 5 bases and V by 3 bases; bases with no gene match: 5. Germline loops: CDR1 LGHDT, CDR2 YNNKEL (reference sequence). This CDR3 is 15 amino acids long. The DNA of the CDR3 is TGTGCCAGCAGCCACCCCGGGACAGGGAACAATGAGCAGTTCTTC. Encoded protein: CASSHPGTGNNEQFF.

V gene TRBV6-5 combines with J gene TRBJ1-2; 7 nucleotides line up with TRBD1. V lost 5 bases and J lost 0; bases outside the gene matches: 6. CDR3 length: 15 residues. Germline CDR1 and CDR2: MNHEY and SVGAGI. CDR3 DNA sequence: TGTGCCAGCAGTAGACAGGGTACCCCTAACTATGGCTACACCTTC. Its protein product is CASSRQGTPNYGYTF.

CDR3 region: CASSPWASGNPYEQYF. The CDR3 DNA is TGTGCCAGCAGTCCCTGGGCTTCCGGGAACCCCTACGAGCAGTACTTC. J is TRBJ2-7 and V is TRBV6-2 or TRBV6-3; TRBD2 is a possible D gene (5 bases). This CDR3 is built from 16 residues. Germline loops: CDR1 MNHEY, CDR2 SVGEGT. Trimming removed 5 bases at V and 2 bases at J, with 19 bases between.

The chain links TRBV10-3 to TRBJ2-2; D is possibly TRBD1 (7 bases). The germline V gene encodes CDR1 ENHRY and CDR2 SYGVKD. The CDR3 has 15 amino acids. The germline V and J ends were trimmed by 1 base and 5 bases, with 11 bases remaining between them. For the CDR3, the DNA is TGTGCCATCAGTGAGTTACAGGGGAGGACCGGGGAGCTGTTTTTT. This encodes CAISELQGRTGELFF.